What follows are 10 T cell receptor beta chains derived from one specimen sequenced in a study of cytomegalovirus exposure and HLA in healthy donors. Here immunoSEQ multiplex PCR was the method, and the copy in TCRdb shows in-frame clones only, minus some. The sample contains under 95,000 clones, approximately 90% of which appear only once. The sample comprised PBMCs. The source is a man aged 25-40 years in good health and CMV-seronegative.

The rearrangement links TRBV15 to TRBJ2-5; D is unresolved. This CDR3 contains 12 residues. The germline V gene has CDR1 LNHNV and CDR2 YYDKDF (reference sequence). The germline V and J ends were trimmed by 1 base and 3 bases, with 3 bases remaining between them. The DNA of the CDR3 is TGTGCCACCAGCAGAGTAGAAGAGACCCAGTACTTC. This translates into CATSRVEETQYF.

The genes are TRBV6-1 and TRBJ1-2; D is unclear. The V end was cut by 6 bases, the J end by 0 bases, with 11 bases between. Germline V gene sequence: CDR1 MNHNS, CDR2 SASEGT. The CDR3 is 14 amino acids. The CDR3 region is CASRKILANYGYTF. CDR3 sequence (DNA): TGTGCCAGCAGAAAGATCCTAGCTAACTATGGCTACACCTTC.

V and J are TRBV29-1 and TRBJ1-2, with 8 nucleotides matching TRBD1. The CDR3 is 12 amino acids. Germline loops: CDR1 SQVTM, CDR2 ANQGSEA. The ends lost 5 bases at V and 7 bases at J; junction bases unmatched: 6. The CDR3: CSVHSGGTGYTF. The CDR3, as DNA: TGCAGCGTTCATTCAGGGGGCACTGGCTACACCTTC.

This chain connects TRBV5-6 to TRBJ2-1, with D hard to call. V gave up 0 bases and J gave up 9 bases, with 7 bases separating them. CDR1 is SGHDT and CDR2 is YYEEEE in the germline V gene. CDR3 length: 12 amino acids. As DNA, the CDR3 is TGTGCCAGCAGCTTGGGGTTCGGTGAGCAGTTCTTC. Its translation is CASSLGFGEQFF.

Here the CDR3 DNA reads TGTGCCAGCAGCTTCGACAGAGGAAACACCATATATTTT. Residues: CASSFDRGNTIYF. The rearrangement joins TRBV11-2 to TRBJ1-3, with D possibly being TRBD1 (5 bases). CDR1 is SGHAT and CDR2 is FQNNGV in the germline V gene. CDR3 length equals 13 residues. Trimming shortened V by 3 bases and J by 4 bases, and 7 bases separated the two germline ends.

The genes are TRBV6-5 and TRBJ2-7, with D possibly being TRBD1 (6 bases). The V end lost 11 bases, the J end lost 7 bases, and 15 bases lay between the germline ends. The length of the CDR3 is 11 residues. CDR1 MNHEY and CDR2 SVGAGI come from the germline V gene. The CDR3 loop is CAAAEGGEQYF. CDR3 nucleotides: TGTGCCGCGGCAGAAGGGGGAGAGCAGTACTTC.

This chain uses TRBV6-1 with TRBJ2-1, with D tentatively TRBD1 (5 bases). The ends were cut back, 2 bases at V and 6 bases at J, with 5 bases in the middle. The CDR3 totals 12 residues. The germline V gene has CDR1 MNHNS and CDR2 SASEGT. The CDR3 region is CASSEQGNEQFF. CDR3 DNA sequence: TGTGCCAGCAGTGAACAGGGCAATGAGCAGTTCTTC.

The chain recombines TRBV19 with TRBJ1-3; 9 positions agree with TRBD1. Germline V CDR1 and CDR2: LNHDA, SQIVND (reference sequence). The length of the CDR3 is 20 residues. The V gene end was trimmed by 7 bases and the J gene end by 0 bases; junction bases not matched to a gene: 19. The DNA for the CDR3 is TGTGCCAGTATGAGAGGGACAGGGTTCCCAACACAATCCTCTGGAAACACCATATATTTT. It encodes CASMRGTGFPTQSSGNTIYF.

The rearrangement uses TRBV30 and TRBJ2-7; D is unclear. CDR3 length: 16 amino acids. Germline V gene data show CDR1 as GTSNPN and CDR2 as SVGIG (reference sequence). Trimming removed 0 bases from V and 0 bases from J, with 15 bases in between. CDR3 bases: TGTGCCTGGAGTGTATTTGTAGGAGTTAGCTCCTACGAGCAGTACTTC. Encoded protein: CAWSVFVGVSSYEQYF. The full variable domain, completed using reference TRBV30 and TRBJ2-7, is SQTIHQWPATLVQPVGSPLSLECTVEGTSNPNLYWYRQAAGRGLQLLFYSVGIGQISSEVPQNLSASRPQDRQFILSSKKLLLSDSGFYLCAWSVFVGVSSYEQYFGPGTRLTVT.

This clone was found once. The chain uses TRBV4-1 and TRBJ1-3; the D gene is possibly TRBD1 (6 bases). Deletions cut 4 bases from V and 7 bases from J, with 20 bases between. Germline loops: CDR1 MGHRA, CDR2 YSYEKL. The CDR3 has 16 amino acids. The CDR3, as DNA: TGCGCCAGCAGCCCTCTCGGGCAGGCTGACAGGAACACCATATATTTT. It encodes CASSPLGQADRNTIYF.